This T cell receptor beta chain was recorded in a study of T cells in tumors after PD-1 blockade. Study-level background: Some patients also took daily vismodegib 150 mg during anti-PD-1 treatment.

The method was immunoSEQ multiplex PCR; TCRdb's version includes in-frame clones alone and lacks a portion of them. The sample gives tens of thousands of clones, around 80% of which show up once; under 50% is in the top ten. V gave up 1 base and J gave up 0 bases, with 9 bases separating them. The CDR3 is made up of 15 amino acids. Germline V gene sequence: CDR1 LGHDT, CDR2 YNNKEL (reference sequence). This TCR came from a human donor with basal cell carcinoma. Sequences were derived from PBMCs, sampled before anti-PD-1 treatment. The rearrangement uses TRBV3-1 (or the pseudogene TRBV3-2) and TRBJ1-2; D is ambiguous. CDR3 in amino acids: CASSQAGVSNYGYTF. The CDR3 DNA follows: TGTGCCAGCAGCCAAGCGGGAGTTTCTAACTATGGCTACACCTTC.